Listed here are 22 T cell receptor beta chains from one sample, sequenced in a study of regulatory T cells in long-lasting Graves disease. Relying on iRepertoire HTBI primers and Arm-PCR of CDR3 regions, the team built TCR beta libraries. MiXCR, applied by TCRdb to the multiplex PCR reads, yields one record per CDR3 protein. The repertoire has 350,000 to 450,000 distinct CDR3 sequences, over 15% of them found once; the top ten carry 30%. Time point noted: newly diagnosed GD, antithyroid drugs for less than 3 months. From PBMCs, RNA was extracted and then used to make the TCR library. The sample also formed part of further work on T cells in Graves' hyperthyroidism and ophthalmopathy.

The specimen was peripheral blood mononuclear cells (PBMCs), collected at new diagnosis, from a patient treated with antithyroid drugs. Receptors were obtained from a man in his forties with Graves disease.

There are many counts of this clonotype. V usage is TRBV28 and J usage is TRBJ1-1; D remains ambiguous. V was pared by 3 bases and J by 8 bases, with 16 bases between. CDR3 length: 14 residues. Germline V gene sequence: CDR1 MDHEN, CDR2 SYDVKM. The CDR3 nucleotides are TGTGCCAGCAGTTTCGGTCTAAACCGCGCCGAAGCTTTCTTT. Translated, it gives CASSFGLNRAEAFF.

In its sample, this clonotype was seen many times. This rearrangement joins TRBV20-1 to TRBJ2-1; 7 bases are shared with TRBD2. The J call is doubtful: the DNA matches TRBJ2-5 better. The CDR3 contains 14 residues. Germline-derived CDR1 and CDR2 are DFQATT and SNEGSKA (reference sequence). For the CDR3, the DNA is TGCAGTGCAAAAACGACTAGCAGGCAAGAGACCCAGTACTTC. Amino acids: CSAKTTSRQETQYF.

As regards this clonotype: One base away lies a much larger clone, so this may be a sequencing read error. This sequence joins TRBV7-3 and TRBJ2-1, with D perhaps TRBD1 (6 bases). The CDR3 has 14 residues. CDR1 and CDR2 (germline): SGHTA, FQGTGA. The CDR3: CAGSPGESYNEQFF. CDR3 nucleotides: TGTGCCGGCAGCCCAGGGGAGAGCTACAATGAGCAGTTCTTC. Together with reference TRBV7-3 and TRBJ2-1, the CDR3 gives the full variable domain: GAGVSQTPSNKVTEKGKYVELRCDPISGHTALYWYRQSLGQGPEFLIYFQGTGAADDSGLPNDRFFAVRPEGSVSTLKIQRTERGDSAVYLCAGSPGESYNEQFFGPGTRLTVL.

Ten or more counts support this clonotype. This chain joins TRBV4-2 and TRBJ1-3, with D possibly matching TRBD1 (5 bases). Germline V lookup: CDR1 LGHNA, CDR2 YNFKEQ. The CDR3 is made up of 18 amino acids. V was pared by 1 base and J by 0 bases, with 16 bases between. CDR3 in amino acids: CASSQGITGRNSGNTIYF. For the CDR3, the DNA is TGTGCCAGCAGCCAAGGGATAACGGGACGGAACTCTGGAAACACCATATATTTT.

This clonotype was seen ten or more times. The genes are TRBV2 and TRBJ2-3, with 12 bases lining up with TRBD2. Germline V gene data show CDR1 as SNHLY and CDR2 as FYNNEI. The CDR3 is 15 amino acids. The V segment lost 7 bases and the J segment 5 bases; nucleotides outside the gene matches: 7. The CDR3 protein is CASITSGGPGDTQYF. The CDR3 nucleotides read TGTGCCAGCATTACTAGCGGGGGGCCAGGAGATACGCAGTATTTT.

This clonotype was observed a handful of times. The rearrangement links TRBV6-1 to TRBJ2-4; 8 bases line up with TRBD1. V trimming: 6 bases; J trimming: 5 bases; junction bases outside the gene matches: 3. The CDR3 is 13 amino acids. Germline assignment: CDR1 MNHNS and CDR2 SASEGT. The CDR3 region has the DNA TGTGCCAGCAGAGGACAGGGCGAAAACATTCAGTACTTC. Residues: CASRGQGENIQYF.

Comments on this clonotype: This could be a read error, since a much larger clone is one nucleotide away. The DNA for the CDR3 is TGCAGTGCCGGTGGGGGGCCCCTGGCCGGGGAGCTGCTTTTT. This translates into CSAGGGPLAGELLF. The chain recombines TRBV20-1 with TRBJ2-2; either TRBD1 or TRBD2 may supply D (6 bases each). The CDR3 totals 14 residues. The germline V gene encodes CDR1 DFQATT and CDR2 SNEGSKA (reference sequence).

This clonotype appeared many times. The chain carries TRBV6-2 or TRBV6-3 and TRBJ2-5; maybe TRBD1 (5 bases). Trimming removed 6 bases at V and 1 base at J, with 12 bases between. The germline gives CDR1 MNHEY, CDR2 SVGEGT. This CDR3 spans 14 amino acids. The CDR3 is CASRPTDIQETQYF. The CDR3, as DNA: TGTGCCAGCAGACCAACGGACATCCAAGAGACCCAGTACTTC.

At least ten counts were recorded for this clonotype. In DNA form, the CDR3 reads TGCGCCAGCAGCCAAGCCTCGTGGGCTAGCGAGGTCACAGATACGCAGTATTTT. Its protein is CASSQASWASEVTDTQYF. The genes are TRBV4-3 and TRBJ2-3; possible D gene TRBD2, 6 bases. The germline V gene encodes CDR1 LGHNA and CDR2 YSLEER. CDR3 length: 18 residues. Deletions cut 1 base from V and 2 bases from J, with 19 bases between.

This clonotype was counted many times. The chain joins TRBV18 to TRBJ1-1; no clear D gene. The CDR3 is 13 residues long. CDR1 KGHSH and CDR2 LQKENI come from the germline V gene. The ends were cut back, 6 bases at V and 1 base at J, with 9 bases in the middle. CDR3 nucleotide sequence: TGTGCCAGCTCGGGCAGTTGGAACACTGAAGCTTTCTTT. The encoded protein is CASSGSWNTEAFF.

This clonotype occurred a few times. The final CDR3 position lacks the conserved phenylalanine or tryptophan, pointing to a likely read error. CDR3 loop: CASSSPRQGKTYEQYL. DNA for the CDR3: TGTGCCAGCTCATCACCGAGACAGGGTAAAACCTACGAGCAGTACCTC. The chain uses TRBV18 and TRBJ2-7; 7 bases match TRBD1. Germline V gives CDR1 KGHSH, CDR2 LQKENI. This CDR3 contains 16 residues.

This clonotype was observed many times. In nucleotides, the CDR3 is TGTGCCAGCAGTGCCGGGACAAAGTTCGATGGAGAAGCCTACGAGCAGTACTTC. Translated: CASSAGTKFDGEAYEQYF. The chain employs TRBV2 and TRBJ2-7; tentative D call: TRBD1 (6 bases). Germline CDR1 reads SNHLY; CDR2 reads FYNNEI. Trimming stripped 4 bases from V and 2 bases from J, with 24 bases between. CDR3 size: 18 residues.

A remark on this clonotype: This probably arose from a read error, given a far larger clone one base away. The chain links TRBV7-8 to TRBJ2-2; a weak D match, TRBD2 (5 bases). CDR1 and CDR2 (germline): SGHVS, FQNEAQ. There are 17 residues in the CDR3. The CDR3 nucleotides read TGTGCCAGCAGCAACAGCCCAACAGCGGCCGGCACCGGGGAGCTGCTTTTT. As protein: CASSNSPTAAGTGELLF.

This chain joins TRBV5-4 and TRBJ1-5; D is uncertain. This CDR3 has 16 amino acids. Trimming pared 2 bases from V and 4 bases from J, leaving 16 bases between. Germline CDR1 reads SGHNT; CDR2 reads YYREEE (reference sequence). The CDR3 here is CASSFMPKGPNQPQHF. DNA of the CDR3: TGTGCCAGCAGCTTCATGCCTAAGGGTCCTAATCAGCCCCAGCATTTT.

The CDR3 DNA reads TGCGCCAGCAGCTTGGATCGGTCAGGGACCGGGGAGCTGTTTTTT. It translates to CASSLDRSGTGELFF. The V call is TRBV5-1, the J call TRBJ2-2; weak D call: TRBD1 (5 bases). There are 15 residues in the CDR3. Germline V gives CDR1 SGHRS, CDR2 YFSETQ. V lost 0 bases and J lost 5, with 11 bases in between. The full variable domain, rest sourced from reference TRBV5-1 and TRBJ2-2, is KAGVTQTPRYLIKTRGQQVTLSCSPISGHRSVSWYQQTPGQGLQFLFEYFSETQRNKGNFPGRFSGRQFSNSRSEMNVSTLELGDSALYLCASSLDRSGTGELFFGEGSRLTVL.

This clonotype was observed at least ten times. The chain has TRBV12-3 or TRBV12-4 and TRBJ1-1; 9 nucleotides match TRBD1. V shed 1 base, J shed 6 bases, and the junction held 3 bases outside the gene matches. The CDR3 contains 14 residues. The CDR3 here is CASSLGTGDPEAFF. For the CDR3, the DNA is TGTGCCAGCAGTTTAGGGACAGGGGACCCTGAAGCTTTCTTT.

The sample holds a few counts of this clonotype. The chain is built from TRBV20-1 and TRBJ2-5; TRBD2 agrees at 8 bases. The CDR3 contains 16 residues. After removal of 0 bases from V and 3 bases from J, the junction contained 9 bases not matched to a gene. CDR1 and CDR2 (germline): DFQATT, SNEGSKA (reference sequence). CDR3 in amino acids: CSARDLRGSGEETQYF. DNA of the CDR3: TGCAGTGCTAGAGATCTAAGGGGTAGCGGGGAAGAGACCCAGTACTTC.

The chain uses TRBV2 and TRBJ2-2; TRBD1 agrees at 8 bases. The V and J ends lost 4 bases and 0 bases, in that order; junction bases with no gene match: 7. This CDR3 has 17 amino acids. The germline V gene has CDR1 SNHLY and CDR2 FYNNEI. The CDR3 DNA sequence: TGTGCCAGCAGTGTATCGGCGGACAGGGCGAACACCGGGGAGCTGTTTTTT. It is translated as CASSVSADRANTGELFF. The variable domain in full, with the rest retrieved from reference TRBV2 and TRBJ2-2, is EPEVTQTPSHQVTQMGQEVILRCVPISNHLYFYWYRQILGQKVEFLVSFYNNEISEKSEIFDDQFSVERPDGSNFTLKIRSTKLEDSAMYFCASSVSADRANTGELFFGEGSRLTVL.

This clonotype was detected many times. The rearrangement links TRBV28 to TRBJ2-7, with no clear D. V lost 10 bases, J lost 3 bases, and 19 bases lay in between. There are 14 residues in the CDR3. Germline CDR1 MDHEN, CDR2 SYDVKM. CDR3 in amino acids: CATFSWGLDYEQYF. The CDR3 nucleotides read TGTGCCACCTTTTCATGGGGTCTCGACTACGAGCAGTACTTC.

This clonotype showed up just a few times. The chain carries TRBV5-4 and TRBJ2-3; 8 bases match TRBD1. The CDR3 totals 15 residues. Germline V gene sequence: CDR1 SGHNT, CDR2 YYREEE (reference sequence). V shed 1 base, J shed 6 bases, and the junction held 7 bases outside the gene matches. CDR3 protein: CASSLPQGARDTQYF. The CDR3 nucleotides are TGTGCCAGCAGCTTGCCGCAGGGGGCTCGCGATACGCAGTATTTT.

This clonotype was seen only a few times. The V call is TRBV6-1, the J call TRBJ1-5; 8 positions agree with TRBD1. Per germline, CDR1 MNHNS and CDR2 SASEGT. CDR3 length equals 14 residues. J lost 5 bases, V lost 6 bases, and 6 bases had no gene match. The CDR3 loop is CASSITGGYQPQHF. CDR3 nucleotides: TGTGCCAGCAGCATTACAGGGGGTTATCAGCCCCAGCATTTT.

The chain links TRBV5-1 to TRBJ2-5; D is possibly TRBD1 (6 bases). Per germline, CDR1 SGHRS and CDR2 YFSETQ. CDR3 length equals 15 residues. V lost 0 bases, J lost 3 bases, and 12 bases lay in between. The CDR3, as DNA: TGCGCCAGCAGCTTGGGCGCAGGGGTCAAAGAGACCCAGTACTTC. Its protein product is CASSLGAGVKETQYF.